The sequence of this T cell receptor (beta chain) was determined in a study of OX40 agonist ivuxolimab in advanced cancers. About the research overall: It was ivuxolimab, an agonistic anti-OX40 (CD134) antibody, that patients were treated with. Patients assigned to dose escalation were diagnosed with hepatocellular carcinoma, melanoma, renal cell or head and neck cancer. Study-level results: Antigen specificity of clonally expanded peripheral T cells was not established.

Concerning this clone: Its target is not known.

Trimming took 4 bases from V and 3 from J, leaving 15 bases between them. Per germline, CDR1 LNHDA and CDR2 SQIVND (reference sequence). The length of the CDR3 is 15 residues. Using immunoSEQ multiplex PCR, the repertoire was profiled, and TCRdb retains in-frame clones only, with some absent. The sample holds tens of thousands of clones, less than 90% seen once. The specimen comprised CD4+ or CD8+ T cells sorted from blood, sampled in a trial of the OX40 agonist ivuxolimab. This TCR was recovered from an adult with an advanced solid tumor such as melanoma, head and neck, liver or kidney cancer. This chain connects TRBV19 to TRBJ1-2, with TRBD1 as a possible D gene (6 bases). The CDR3 protein is CASSTGTGSYYGYTF. The CDR3 DNA is TGTGCCAGTAGTACGGGAACAGGGAGTTACTATGGCTACACCTTC.